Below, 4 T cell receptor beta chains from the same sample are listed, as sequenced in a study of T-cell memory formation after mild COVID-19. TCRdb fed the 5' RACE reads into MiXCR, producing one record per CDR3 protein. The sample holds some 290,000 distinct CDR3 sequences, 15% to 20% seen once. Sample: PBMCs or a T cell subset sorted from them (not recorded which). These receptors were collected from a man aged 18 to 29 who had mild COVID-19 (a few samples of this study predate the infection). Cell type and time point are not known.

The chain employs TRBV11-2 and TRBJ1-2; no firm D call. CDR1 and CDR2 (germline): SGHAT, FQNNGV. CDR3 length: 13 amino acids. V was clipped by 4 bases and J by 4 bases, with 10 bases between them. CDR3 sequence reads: CASSSTGVYGYTF. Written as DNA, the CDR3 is TGTGCCAGCAGCTCTACCGGGGTCTATGGCTACACCTTC. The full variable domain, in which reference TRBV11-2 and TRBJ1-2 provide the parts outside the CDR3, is EAGVAQSPRYKIIEKRQSVAFWCNPISGHATLYWYQQILGQGPKLLIQFQNNGVVDDSQLPKDRFSAERLKGVDSTLKIQPAKLEDSAVYLCASSSTGVYGYTFGSGTRLTVV.

CDR3 coding DNA: TGTGCCAGCAGCTTAAGTTGGGACGGTGCGGGAGGCTACACCTTC. This sequence encodes CASSLSWDGAGGYTF. V usage is TRBV7-2 and J usage is TRBJ1-2; tentative D call: TRBD1 (5 bases). V lost 2 bases to trimming and J lost 8 bases, with 18 bases between them. The V gene's germline CDR1 is SGHTA and CDR2 FQGNSA. The CDR3 loop spans 15 amino acids.

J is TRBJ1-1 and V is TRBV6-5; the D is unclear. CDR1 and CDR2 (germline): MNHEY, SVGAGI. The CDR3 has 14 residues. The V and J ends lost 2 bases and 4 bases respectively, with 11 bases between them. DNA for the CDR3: TGTGCCAGCAGTTACGTCAGTTCCACCACTGAAGCTTTCTTT. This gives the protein CASSYVSSTTEAFF.

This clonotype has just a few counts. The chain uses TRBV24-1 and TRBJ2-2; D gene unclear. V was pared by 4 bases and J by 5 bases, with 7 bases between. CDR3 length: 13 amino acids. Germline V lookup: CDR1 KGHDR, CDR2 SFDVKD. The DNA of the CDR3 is TGTGCCACCAGTGAGTCCGGGACCGGGGAGCTGTTTTTT. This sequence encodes CATSESGTGELFF.